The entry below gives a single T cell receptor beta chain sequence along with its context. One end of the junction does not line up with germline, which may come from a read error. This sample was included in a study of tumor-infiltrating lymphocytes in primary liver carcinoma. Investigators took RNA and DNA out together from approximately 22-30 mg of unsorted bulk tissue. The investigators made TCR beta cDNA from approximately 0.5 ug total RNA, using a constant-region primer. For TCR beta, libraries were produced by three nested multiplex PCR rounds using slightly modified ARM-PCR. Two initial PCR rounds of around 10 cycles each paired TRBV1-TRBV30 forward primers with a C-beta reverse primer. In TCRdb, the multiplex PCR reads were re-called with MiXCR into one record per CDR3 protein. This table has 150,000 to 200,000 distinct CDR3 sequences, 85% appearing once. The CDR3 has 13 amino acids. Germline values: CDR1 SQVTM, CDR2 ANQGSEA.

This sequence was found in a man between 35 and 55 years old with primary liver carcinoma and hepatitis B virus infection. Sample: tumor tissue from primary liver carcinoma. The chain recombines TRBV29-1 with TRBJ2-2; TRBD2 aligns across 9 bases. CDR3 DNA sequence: TGCAGCGTCGGACTAGCGAGCACCGGGGAGCCGTTTTTT. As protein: CSVGLASTGEPFF.